This T cell receptor beta chain was retrieved from a study of blood T cell repertoires in COVID-19. Clones were read by immunoSEQ multiplex PCR, and TCRdb kept only the in-frame ones, dropping some. The data contain some 98,000 clones, about 80% of them singletons. This clonotype originated in a man in his 70s with acute or convalescent COVID-19. Input material: peripheral blood.

Here the CDR3 reads CASSPRGTENTEAFF. CDR3 DNA sequence: TGTGCCAGCAGCCCGAGGGGGACAGAGAACACTGAAGCTTTCTTT. The chain is built from TRBV9 and TRBJ1-1, with 7 bases fitting TRBD1. Trimming removed 4 bases from V and 1 base from J; junction bases left unmatched: 7. CDR1 and CDR2 (germline): SGDLS, YYNGEE. The CDR3 is made up of 15 amino acids. Drawing the rest from reference TRBV9 and TRBJ1-1, the complete variable domain is DSGVTQTPKHLITATGQRVTLRCSPRSGDLSVYWYQQSLDQGLQFLIQYYNGEERAKGNILERFSAQQFPDLHSELNLSSLELGDSALYFCASSPRGTENTEAFFGQGTRLTVV.